The 8 T cell receptor beta chains below were found in one sample sequenced in a study of vaccination and CD4 T cells after COVID-19. One entry per CDR3 protein results from TCRdb running MiXCR on the PCR reads. The repertoire holds approximately 21,000 distinct CDR3 sequences, with more than 45% as singletons. The sequences come from CD4+ T cells from blood, collected before SARS-CoV-2 vaccination. These receptors were taken from a human donor who had recovered from COVID-19.

The table lists this clonotype with a few counts. This chain links TRBV7-2 with TRBJ2-5; 9 positions agree with TRBD2. CDR1 is SGHTA and CDR2 is FQGNSA in the germline V gene. This CDR3 comprises 15 residues. The V and J ends lost 4 bases and 2 bases, in that order; junction bases with no gene match: 5. The CDR3 region has the DNA TGTGCCAGCAGCTCGAGACTAGCGGATCAAGAGACCCAGTACTTC. Amino acid sequence: CASSSRLADQETQYF.

V gene TRBV6-1 combines with J gene TRBJ2-7; D remains unclear. Trimming shortened V by 6 bases and J by 0 bases, and 9 bases separated the two germline ends. Germline V lookup: CDR1 MNHNS, CDR2 SASEGT. The CDR3 loop spans 13 amino acids. CDR3 DNA: TGTGCCAGCAGGAAGGAGAGCTCCTACGAGCAGTACTTC. It translates to CASRKESSYEQYF.

The rearrangement links TRBV29-1 to TRBJ2-3; possible D gene TRBD1, 5 bases. Trimming left V 6 bases short and J 0 bases short, with 13 bases between. Per germline, CDR1 SQVTM and CDR2 ANQGSEA. The CDR3 loop spans 14 amino acids. Written as DNA, the CDR3 is TGCAGCGTCGCCCGACAGAGGAGCACAGATACGCAGTATTTT. This encodes CSVARQRSTDTQYF.

This chain joins TRBV19 and TRBJ2-2; D is unclear. The CDR3 covers 16 residues. Trimming shortened V by 5 bases and J by 3 bases, and 16 bases separated the two germline ends. Germline V gene lookup returns CDR1 LNHDA and CDR2 SQIVND (reference sequence). CDR3 coding DNA: TGTGCCAGTAGTCCCTCGACGACGGGCGACACCGGGGAGCTGTTTTTT. This gives the protein CASSPSTTGDTGELFF.

This chain uses TRBV7-9 with TRBJ2-7; the D is unclear. This CDR3 has 12 residues. V dropped 5 bases and J dropped 6 bases, with 11 bases sitting between them. CDR1 and CDR2 from the germline V gene are SEHNR and FQNEAQ (reference sequence). The CDR3 is CASSVVGREQYF. The CDR3, as DNA: TGTGCCAGCAGCGTGGTAGGGCGCGAGCAGTACTTC.

V and J are TRBV7-2 and TRBJ2-5; 13 bases line up with TRBD2. This CDR3 spans 16 amino acids. J gave up 5 bases and V 4 bases, and 7 bases lay outside the gene matches. CDR1 SGHTA and CDR2 FQGNSA come from the germline V gene. The CDR3 here is CASSSLAGGPRETQYF. CDR3 bases: TGTGCCAGCAGCTCACTAGCGGGAGGGCCTCGGGAGACCCAGTACTTC.

This chain joins TRBV18 and TRBJ2-7; D not resolved. CDR3 length: 13 amino acids. The V end lost 3 bases, the J end lost 4 bases, and 10 bases lay between the germline ends. Germline loops: CDR1 KGHSH, CDR2 LQKENI. The CDR3 here is CASSPSVTYEQYF. In DNA, the CDR3 is TGTGCCAGCTCACCGAGCGTGACTTACGAGCAGTACTTC.

V usage is TRBV6-5 and J usage is TRBJ1-2, with D unresolved. The V end was cut by 0 bases, the J end by 5 bases, with 13 bases between. Germline CDR1 and CDR2: MNHEY and SVGAGI. This CDR3 comprises 15 residues. CDR3 sequence: CASSYSPGSSYGYTF. As DNA, the CDR3 is TGTGCCAGCAGTTACTCTCCGGGTTCAAGTTATGGCTACACCTTC.